These 26 T cell receptor beta chains originate from one sample sequenced in a study of graft-versus-host responses after intestinal transplantation. Produced via immunoSEQ multiplex PCR; TCRdb's table is partial and in-frame only. This repertoire shows around 16,000 clones, 80% to 90% found once; its top ten account for roughly 7.2%. The specimen was bone marrow, collected nearly 130 days after intestinal transplantation. Receptors originate from a human patient who received an intestinal transplant, so some T cells may come from the graft donor.

The rearrangement uses TRBV4-1 and TRBJ2-7, with 13 nucleotides matching TRBD2. The germline CDR1 and CDR2 sequences are MGHRA and YSYEKL. Losses at the gene ends were 1 base for V and 2 bases for J; bases not matched to a gene: 5. The CDR3 has 17 amino acids. The CDR3 is CASSQVWTSGSTYEQYF. The DNA of the CDR3 is TGCGCCAGCAGCCAAGTCTGGACTAGCGGGAGTACCTACGAGCAGTACTTC.

This clone came up once. The J gene is TRBJ1-5, the V gene TRBV10-1, with D perhaps TRBD1 (6 bases). V lost 9 bases, J lost 3 bases, and 15 bases lay in between. From germline, CDR1 is WNHNN and CDR2 SYGVQD (reference sequence). The length of the CDR3 is 14 residues. CDR3 in amino acids: CARTRQEYNQPQHF. DNA of the CDR3: TGCGCCAGGACCAGACAGGAGTACAATCAGCCCCAGCATTTT.

The rearrangement uses TRBV7-2 and TRBJ1-1, with D hard to call. The CDR3 has 12 amino acids. Germline assignment: CDR1 SGHTA and CDR2 FQGNSA. The germline V and J ends were trimmed by 0 bases and 5 bases, with 4 bases remaining between them. As DNA, the CDR3 is TGTGCCAGCAGCTTAGCGCAGACTGAAGCTTTCTTT. It is translated as CASSLAQTEAFF.

This chain links TRBV30 with TRBJ2-7; D is ambiguous. This CDR3 spans 13 amino acids. The V gene lost 4 bases and the J gene lost 5 bases, with 15 bases spanning the gap. Per the germline V gene, CDR1 is GTSNPN and CDR2 is SVGIG (reference sequence). CDR3 in amino acids: CAWTGPYMNEQYF. The CDR3 coding sequence is TGTGCCTGGACCGGGCCTTATATGAACGAGCAGTACTTC.

V usage is TRBV5-1 and J usage is TRBJ2-1; D gene uncertain. Germline V lookup: CDR1 SGHRS, CDR2 YFSETQ. V was trimmed by 3 bases and J by 2 bases, leaving 0 bases between them. This CDR3 has 11 residues. CDR3 sequence reads: CASSSYNEQFF. CDR3 nucleotides: TGCGCCAGCAGCTCCTACAATGAGCAGTTCTTC.

The chain carries TRBV6-1 and TRBJ1-3; weak D call: TRBD1 (5 bases). The CDR3 is made up of 16 amino acids. Trimming stripped 4 bases from V and 4 bases from J, with 17 bases between. Germline V gives CDR1 MNHNS, CDR2 SASEGT. Here the CDR3 reads CASSVRGGGYGNTIYF. CDR3 DNA sequence: TGTGCCAGCAGTGTAAGGGGCGGGGGGTACGGAAACACCATATATTTT.

The V and J genes are TRBV4-1 and TRBJ1-4, with 8 bases matching TRBD1. The CDR3 has 15 residues. Losses at the gene ends were 3 bases for V and 8 bases for J; bases not matched to a gene: 8. CDR1 and CDR2 from the germline V gene are MGHRA and YSYEKL. Written as DNA, the CDR3 is TGCGCCAGCAGCCAGGGTACAGGGGGTCGGGAAAAACTGTTTTTT. Protein: CASSQGTGGREKLFF.

The chain employs TRBV9 and TRBJ2-7; D is unresolved. This CDR3 comprises 14 residues. The germline V gene encodes CDR1 SGDLS and CDR2 YYNGEE. V gave up 0 bases and J gave up 7 bases, with 14 bases separating them. The CDR3 loop is CASSVGGTAREQYF. DNA of the CDR3: TGTGCCAGCAGCGTAGGGGGAACAGCCCGTGAGCAGTACTTC.

This clone appeared a single time. This sequence joins TRBV4-1 and TRBJ1-5; the match to TRBD1 covers 8 bases. The CDR3 length is 17 residues. CDR1 and CDR2 (germline): MGHRA, YSYEKL. J was trimmed by 1 base and V by 0 bases; bases with no gene match: 5. In nucleotides, the CDR3 is TGCGCCAGCAGCCAAGATGGGACAGGCCTAAGCAATCAGCCCCAGCATTTT. It encodes CASSQDGTGLSNQPQHF.

The rearrangement joins TRBV5-4 to TRBJ2-1; the D gene is possibly TRBD2 (6 bases). Per germline, CDR1 SGHNT and CDR2 YYREEE (reference sequence). V lost 4 bases and J lost 5, with 13 bases in between. This CDR3 contains 14 residues. The DNA for the CDR3 is TGTGCCAGCAGCCCCACGCGGGGACACAATGAGCAGTTCTTC. The encoded protein is CASSPTRGHNEQFF. Complete variable domain (other parts from reference TRBV5-4 and TRBJ2-1): ETGVTQSPTHLIKTRGQQVTLRCSSQSGHNTVSWYQQALGQGPQFIFQYYREEENGRGNFPPRFSGLQFPNYSSELNVNALELDDSALYLCASSPTRGHNEQFFGPGTRLTVL.

V gene TRBV6-5 combines with J gene TRBJ1-1, with TRBD1 matching over 7 bases. The trim removed 6 bases at V and 1 base at J, leaving 5 bases unmatched. Germline values: CDR1 MNHEY, CDR2 SVGAGI. The CDR3 loop spans 14 amino acids. CDR3 sequence reads: CASRTGYGNTEAFF. In nucleotides, the CDR3 is TGTGCCAGCAGGACAGGGTACGGGAACACTGAAGCTTTCTTT.

The V call is TRBV19, the J call TRBJ2-3, with D perhaps TRBD1 or TRBD2 (5 bases each). The CDR3 is 16 amino acids. Trimming removed 6 bases at V and 5 bases at J, with 21 bases between. Germline assignment: CDR1 LNHDA and CDR2 SQIVND (reference sequence). This CDR3 reads CASSPRDPSRGDTQYF. As DNA, the CDR3 is TGTGCCAGTAGCCCTCGGGACCCATCGCGCGGAGATACGCAGTATTTT.

The chain couples TRBV19 to TRBJ2-1; 10 bases are a match to TRBD2. CDR1 and CDR2 from the germline V gene are LNHDA and SQIVND (reference sequence). Trimming cost V 0 bases and J 7 bases; bases outside gene matches: 9. The CDR3 has 17 residues. The CDR3 protein is CASSIDGASGRGNEQFF. CDR3 in DNA: TGTGCCAGTAGTATAGACGGAGCTAGCGGGAGAGGGAATGAGCAGTTCTTC. The full variable domain, completed using reference TRBV19 and TRBJ2-1, is DGGITQSPKYLFRKEGQNVTLSCEQNLNHDAMYWYRQDPGQGLRLIYYSQIVNDFQKGDIAEGYSVSREKKESFPLTVTSAQKNPTAFYLCASSIDGASGRGNEQFFGPGTRLTVL.

In the case of this clone: An end of the junction does not agree with germline; a read error may underlie this. The chain joins TRBV25-1 to TRBJ2-7; 9 bases match TRBD1. This CDR3 is built from 15 residues. Per germline, CDR1 MGHDK and CDR2 SYGVNS. CDR3 residues: CASSTNRGLSNEQYF. The CDR3, as DNA: TGTGCCAGCAGTACTAACAGGGGGCTCTCCAACGAGCAGTACTTC.

V gene TRBV9 combines with J gene TRBJ1-2, with D maybe TRBD1 (6 bases). Germline values: CDR1 SGDLS, CDR2 YYNGEE. V lost 4 bases and J lost 3, with 22 bases in between. The CDR3 has 17 residues. In nucleotides, the CDR3 is TGTGCCAGCAGCCCCAGTTCTTGGGGGGGCGGGCACTATGGCTACACCTTC. Its translation: CASSPSSWGGGHYGYTF.

The rearrangement joins TRBV27 to TRBJ1-1; D is unclear. Trimming shortened V by 2 bases and J by 7 bases, and 8 bases separated the two germline ends. CDR1 MNHEY and CDR2 SMNVEV come from the germline V gene (reference sequence). The CDR3 covers 12 residues. The CDR3 region is CASSLGGSEAFF. Here the CDR3 DNA reads TGTGCCAGCAGTTTAGGCGGCAGTGAAGCTTTCTTT.

The chain combines TRBV28 with TRBJ1-5; 7 positions agree with TRBD1. In germline, CDR1 is MDHEN, CDR2 SYDVKM. V trimming: 6 bases; J trimming: 3 bases; junction bases outside the gene matches: 5. This CDR3 comprises 14 residues. The CDR3 loop is CASRLTGFNQPQHF. In DNA form, the CDR3 reads TGTGCCAGCAGGTTGACAGGGTTCAATCAGCCCCAGCATTTT.

The V gene is TRBV7-6, the J gene TRBJ2-1; D is unclear. CDR3 size: 14 residues. Germline V lookup: CDR1 SGHVS, CDR2 FNYEAQ. V was pared by 3 bases and J by 0 bases, with 6 bases between. The CDR3 loop is CASSLWSSYNEQFF. CDR3 sequence (DNA): TGTGCCAGCAGCTTGTGGAGCTCCTACAATGAGCAGTTCTTC.

The chain joins TRBV10-3 to TRBJ2-6; D remains unclear. In germline, CDR1 is ENHRY, CDR2 SYGVKD. Trimming shortened V by 6 bases and J by 4 bases, and 19 bases separated the two germline ends. The CDR3 length is 17 residues. CDR3 DNA: TGTGCCATCAGCGATCGACTCCTGGAGATCGGGGCCAACGTCCTGACTTTC. Translating it yields CAISDRLLEIGANVLTF.

This chain connects TRBV28 to TRBJ1-1; TRBD1 might be the D (5 bases). The V gene lost 4 bases and the J gene lost 4 bases, with 16 bases spanning the gap. The CDR3 consists of 15 residues. Per the germline V gene, CDR1 is MDHEN and CDR2 is SYDVKM. CDR3 DNA: TGTGCCAGCAGTTCCTTAAGGGATAGGGGCACTGAAGCTTTCTTT. Its translation is CASSSLRDRGTEAFF.

The chain has TRBV19 and TRBJ2-7; D not certain. CDR3 length: 13 residues. V was shortened by 3 bases and J by 3 bases, with 9 bases between the two germline ends. Germline loops: CDR1 LNHDA, CDR2 SQIVND (reference sequence). The CDR3 DNA follows: TGTGCCAGTAGTATGGTAGTAGGCTACGAGCAGTACTTC. Residues: CASSMVVGYEQYF.

In this sample, this clone turned up a few times. The genes are TRBV30 and TRBJ1-1, with TRBD1 matching over 10 bases. Germline trimming cut 4 bases from V and 5 bases from J; bases unmatched to any gene: 4. The CDR3 is 13 residues long. The germline CDR1 and CDR2 sequences are GTSNPN and SVGIG (reference sequence). CDR3 residues: CAWKTGGETEAFF. The CDR3 bases are TGTGCCTGGAAGACAGGGGGCGAAACTGAAGCTTTCTTT.

The CDR3 sequence is CASSIMARLNTEAFF. DNA of the CDR3: TGTGCCAGTAGTATAATGGCCAGACTGAACACTGAAGCTTTCTTT. V and J are TRBV19 and TRBJ1-1; D is unclear. CDR1 is LNHDA and CDR2 is SQIVND in the germline V gene (reference sequence). V was cut by 2 bases and J by 0 bases, with 10 bases left in between. The CDR3 consists of 15 residues.

In regard to this clone: The same CDR3 can be traced to other DNA sequences in this sample. The genes are TRBV5-1 and TRBJ2-1; weak D call: TRBD2 (6 bases). This CDR3 region has 14 residues. Germline CDR1 reads SGHRS; CDR2 reads YFSETQ. Between the trimmed V and J ends, which lost 1 base and 8 bases, there was a span of 13 bases. The CDR3 nucleotides are TGCGCCAGCAGCTTGTTACTAGCCGGAGATGAGCAGTTCTTC. It codes for CASSLLLAGDEQFF.

This rearrangement joins TRBV19 to TRBJ2-5; D gene unclear. Germline CDR1 LNHDA, CDR2 SQIVND (reference sequence). This CDR3 comprises 12 residues. V dropped 6 bases and J dropped 5 bases, with 10 bases sitting between them. For the CDR3, the DNA is TGTGCCAGTAGCCGACGGGCTGAGACCCAGTACTTC. Translated, it gives CASSRRAETQYF.

This clone is labeled large. The rearrangement joins TRBV6-5 to TRBJ2-7; TRBD1 matches 7 bases. J was trimmed by 2 bases and V by 0 bases; bases with no gene match: 1. The CDR3 runs 14 residues. Germline CDR1 and CDR2: MNHEY and SVGAGI. Here the CDR3 reads CASSYSGTAYEQYF. The CDR3 DNA follows: TGTGCCAGCAGTTACTCTGGGACAGCCTACGAGCAGTACTTC.